Described below is a single T cell receptor beta chain sequence and its context. Its antigen is not identified. Germline CDR1 is SQVTM and CDR2 is ANQGSEA. The CDR3 totals 9 residues. Deletions cut 7 bases from V and 9 bases from J, with 7 bases between. These data come from a study of blood T cells in healthy people across ages. Study results and limitations: Unsorted PBMCs prevented conclusive naive versus antigen-experienced comparison.

A second PCR of roughly 6 to 12 cycles used a sample-barcoded 5' primer and a J-beta primer mix. Each TCR beta cDNA got a 12-nucleotide random molecular identifier. TCRdb called the 5' RACE reads again in MiXCR, with one record for every CDR3 protein. The sample includes about 830,000 distinct CDR3 sequences, 55% to 70% of them seen just once. Material: blood. This chain uses TRBV29-1 with TRBJ2-1; D unresolved. The receptor was derived from a man aged 30 to 45 in good health. The CDR3 sequence is CSARSEQFF. The CDR3 DNA reads TGCAGCGCCCGGAGTGAGCAGTTCTTC.